This record covers a single TCR beta chain. Its specific antigen is unknown. Qualities for individual bases were not recorded, and no much larger clone is one base off. From V the trimming removes 9 bases and from J it removes 5 bases, while the gene matches leave 8 bases of the junction unaccounted for. The CDR3 goes from the cysteine to the phenylalanine over 15 residues. Of the read, only the CDR3 DNA is kept; its 45 bases are in frame from base 1. Reading the germline V gene (reference sequence) gives CDR1 LNHDA and CDR2 SQIVND. The data belong to a study of blood T cell repertoires in COVID-19 (TCRdb year 2020). In the study overall: Samples from collaborators originated in the United States, Italy and Spain and spanned both the acute and convalescent phases of COVID-19. The material from the prospective study consisted of cDNA or gDNA derived from T cells, B-cell-depleted T cells, or PBMCs. Deeply sampled blood TCRbeta repertoires from subjects exposed to, actively infected with, or recovered from COVID-19 were included in the dataset. The repertoires were made available in a free public database intended to serve as a resource for research on the immune response to SARS-CoV-2. Samples were obtained from the ongoing ImmuneRACE study (first 160 participants) and from 1,254 subjects provided by 6 global collaborators. The sample metadata nearly always contained a de-identified subject ID, COVID-19 status, age in years and sex. Where available, HLA class I and class II types were taken from metadata supplied by the sample provider and were not determined by assay-based typing.

What the study reported, not specific to this receptor: How much clinical and demographic metadata was included differed by source and by participant, and the metadata was provided uncurated.

In Seattle, one collaborating source enrolled patients while the infection was active and tracked those patients longitudinally over the course of disease. Each collaborating institution followed its own protocols to collect whole blood in K2EDTA tubes. Collaborator samples were shipped for TCRbeta analysis as frozen whole blood, isolated PBMCs, or DNA extracted from either sample type. The immunoSEQ Assay, a bias-controlled multiplex PCR, was used to amplify TCRbeta CDR3 regions from genomic DNA. On the authors' methods: The number of nucleated cells in each sample was estimated from the amplification of reference gene primers within the assay. To quantify the absolute abundance of each unique TCRbeta CDR3 rearrangement, sequence reads were collapsed and filtered. Productive Simpson clonality was computed per sample as the square root of Simpson's diversity index over productive rearrangements. TCRdb carries this immuneACCESS record with in-frame sequences only. Its versions omit some clonotypes, under half of them owing to an unresolved V gene in the studies checked, with the rest unexplained. The DNA was the basis for D and trimming; V, J and clone size are from that table. In all, the sample holds 200,000 to 250,000 clones, and around 83% of those were seen once. The top ten hold roughly 8.2% of the sample.

This TCR derives from a woman of 80 years or more with COVID-19, enrolled during active disease. Sequenced input: peripheral blood. Here the chain combines TRBV19 and TRBJ2-5, with TRBD2 identical over 14 junction bases. Read as DNA, the sequence is TGTGCCAGCCAGGGACTAGCGGGAGATGGGGAGACCCAGTACTTC. Its product reads: CASQGLAGDGETQYF.